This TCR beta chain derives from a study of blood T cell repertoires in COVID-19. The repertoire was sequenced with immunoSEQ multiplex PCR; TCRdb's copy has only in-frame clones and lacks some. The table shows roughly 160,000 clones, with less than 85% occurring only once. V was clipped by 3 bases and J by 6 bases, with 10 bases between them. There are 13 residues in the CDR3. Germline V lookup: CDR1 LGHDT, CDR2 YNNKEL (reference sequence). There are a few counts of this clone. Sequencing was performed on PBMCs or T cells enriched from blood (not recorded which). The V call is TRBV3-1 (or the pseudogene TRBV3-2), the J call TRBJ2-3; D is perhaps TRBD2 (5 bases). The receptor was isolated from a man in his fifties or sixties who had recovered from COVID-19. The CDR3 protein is CASSQGERDTQYF. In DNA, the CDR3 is TGTGCCAGCAGCCAGGGAGAGCGGGATACGCAGTATTTT.